Below are 20 T cell receptor beta chains sequenced from a single sample in a study of shared clonotypes between healthy human individuals. Method: immunoSEQ multiplex PCR; TCRdb's copy keeps in-frame clones and lacks some. The profile shows some 200,000 clones, 60% to 75% of them singletons. Material for sequencing was memory CD4+ T cells sorted from blood. Stated subset: CD45RA-negative fraction. These receptors were obtained from a man aged 25 to 45 in good health.

This clone was counted a few times. The CDR3 nucleotides read TGTGCCAGCAGTTTAACGGGGACAGGGACTATATCCTATGGCTACACCTTC. This translates into CASSLTGTGTISYGYTF. The chain is built from TRBV28 and TRBJ1-2; TRBD1 agrees at 9 bases. This CDR3 spans 17 amino acids. V lost 2 bases to trimming and J lost 4 bases; unmatched junction nucleotides: 11. CDR1 and CDR2 from the germline V gene are MDHEN and SYDVKM.

The J gene is TRBJ1-1, the V gene TRBV19; D not certain. The CDR3 loop spans 15 amino acids. V was pared by 3 bases and J by 3 bases, with 14 bases between. Germline assignment: CDR1 LNHDA and CDR2 SQIVND (reference sequence). The CDR3 loop is CASSMAAGDYTEAFF. As DNA, the CDR3 is TGTGCCAGTAGTATGGCGGCAGGTGATTACACTGAAGCTTTCTTT.

The V and J genes are TRBV11-2 and TRBJ2-7; possibly TRBD1 for D (6 bases). Germline V gene data show CDR1 as SGHAT and CDR2 as FQNNGV. Trimming left V 5 bases short and J 2 bases short, with 19 bases between. This CDR3 is 16 amino acids long. CDR3 DNA sequence: TGTGCCAGCAGCCCCATAGGGGACAATGTGGCCTACGAGCAGTACTTC. Its translation is CASSPIGDNVAYEQYF.

This clone was recorded many times. This chain links TRBV2 with TRBJ1-4; D is perhaps TRBD1 (6 bases). Germline assignment: CDR1 SNHLY and CDR2 FYNNEI. This CDR3 spans 14 amino acids. V gave up 3 bases and J gave up 7 bases, with 12 bases separating them. This chain's CDR3 is CASSDPRGLEKLFF. The CDR3, as DNA: TGTGCCAGCAGTGACCCCAGGGGACTTGAAAAACTGTTTTTT.

The chain has TRBV19 and TRBJ2-7; D is possibly TRBD1 (6 bases). Germline assignment: CDR1 LNHDA and CDR2 SQIVND (reference sequence). V was trimmed by 7 bases and J by 2 bases, leaving 12 bases between them. The CDR3 is made up of 13 amino acids. CDR3 in amino acids: CASTPGHPYEQYF. CDR3 DNA sequence: TGTGCCAGTACACCGGGACATCCCTACGAGCAGTACTTC.

In this sample, this clone turned up many times. V is TRBV2 and J is TRBJ2-7, with D perhaps given as TRBD1 or TRBD2 (6 bases each). Looked up from germline, CDR1 is SNHLY and CDR2 is FYNNEI. Trimming left V 7 bases short and J 4 bases short, with 17 bases between. The CDR3 consists of 14 residues. In DNA, the CDR3 is TGTGCCAGCATGAGGTCGGGGGCCCTTTACGAGCAGTACTTC. It yields the protein CASMRSGALYEQYF.

This clone is medium-sized. The chain combines TRBV5-1 with TRBJ2-7; D is ambiguous. Germline V gene data show CDR1 as SGHRS and CDR2 as YFSETQ. This CDR3 spans 16 amino acids. V lost 0 bases, J lost 3 bases, and 16 bases lay in between. The CDR3 spells CASSLGASRSLYEQYF. The DNA for the CDR3 is TGCGCCAGCAGCTTGGGAGCTTCCAGGAGCCTCTACGAGCAGTACTTC. Filled out from reference TRBV5-1 and TRBJ2-7, the complete variable domain reads KAGVTQTPRYLIKTRGQQVTLSCSPISGHRSVSWYQQTPGQGLQFLFEYFSETQRNKGNFPGRFSGRQFSNSRSEMNVSTLELGDSALYLCASSLGASRSLYEQYFGPGTRLTVT.

The chain links TRBV9 to TRBJ1-2, with TRBD1 as a possible D gene (5 bases). Germline CDR1 reads SGDLS; CDR2 reads YYNGEE. V was cut by 4 bases and J by 7 bases, with 26 bases left in between. The CDR3 spans 17 residues. CDR3 in amino acids: CASSSDLGGGSSGGYTF. CDR3 in DNA: TGTGCCAGCAGCTCCGACCTCGGGGGAGGGTCGTCTGGTGGCTACACCTTC.

This chain links TRBV7-7 with TRBJ2-7, with 7 nucleotides matching TRBD2. V was clipped by 0 bases and J by 8 bases; unmatched bases: 4. The CDR3 runs 13 residues. Germline-derived CDR1 and CDR2 are SSHAT and FNYEAQ (reference sequence). The CDR3 DNA follows: TGTGCCAGCAGCTTAGCGACTAGCAAGCAGCAGTACTTC. This encodes CASSLATSKQQYF.

This clone was seen a few times. The chain combines TRBV27 with TRBJ2-6; 14 nucleotides line up with TRBD2. The CDR3 extends over 20 amino acids. J lost 0 bases, V lost 3 bases, and 7 bases had no gene match. Germline V gives CDR1 MNHEY, CDR2 SMNVEV (reference sequence). Here the CDR3 reads CASSLTSGRATSSGANVLTF. The CDR3 DNA is TGTGCCAGCAGTTTGACTAGCGGGAGGGCCACCTCCTCTGGGGCCAACGTCCTGACTTTC.

The rearrangement uses TRBV5-1 and TRBJ2-7; 10 bases align to TRBD2. In germline, CDR1 is SGHRS, CDR2 YFSETQ. This CDR3 has 18 amino acids. V dropped 1 base and J dropped 4; count of bases not matched to a gene: 14. The CDR3 is CASSLWENASGRTYEQYF. Written as DNA, the CDR3 is TGCGCCAGCAGCTTGTGGGAAAATGCTAGCGGGAGAACTTACGAGCAGTACTTC. The full variable domain, in which reference TRBV5-1 and TRBJ2-7 provide the parts outside the CDR3, is KAGVTQTPRYLIKTRGQQVTLSCSPISGHRSVSWYQQTPGQGLQFLFEYFSETQRNKGNFPGRFSGRQFSNSRSEMNVSTLELGDSALYLCASSLWENASGRTYEQYFGPGTRLTVT.

This clone was recorded a few times. V usage is TRBV7-8 and J usage is TRBJ1-1; 9 nucleotides line up with TRBD1. Germline V lookup: CDR1 SGHVS, CDR2 FQNEAQ. This CDR3 has 16 amino acids. The ends lost 5 bases at V and 0 bases at J; junction bases unmatched: 7. In DNA, the CDR3 is TGTGCCAGCAGCAAGAGGGGACAGGGCGTGAACACTGAAGCTTTCTTT. It translates to CASSKRGQGVNTEAFF.

This clone was counted only a few times. The rearrangement joins TRBV5-1 to TRBJ1-2, with D possibly matching TRBD1 (5 bases). The CDR3 sequence is 16 residues long. V was trimmed by 0 bases and J by 7 bases, leaving 19 bases between them. Germline CDR1 is SGHRS and CDR2 is YFSETQ. The CDR3 DNA is TGCGCCAGCAGCTTGGAACCCGGGACGAGGCGCACTGGCTACACCTTC. It is translated as CASSLEPGTRRTGYTF.

The V call is TRBV7-8, the J call TRBJ2-7; unclear D gene. Per germline, CDR1 SGHVS and CDR2 FQNEAQ. The CDR3 is 15 amino acids. Trimming stripped 5 bases from V and 0 bases from J, with 14 bases between. The CDR3 DNA reads TGTGCCAGCAGCCCCTCTACTTTTAGCTCCTACGAGCAGTACTTC. It codes for CASSPSTFSSYEQYF.

This rearrangement joins TRBV11-3 to TRBJ1-2, with D uncertain. The V gene's germline CDR1 is SGHNT and CDR2 YENEEA. V lost 2 bases and J lost 4, with 5 bases in between. This CDR3 is built from 12 residues. The CDR3 spells CASSLRGYGYTF. The CDR3 DNA reads TGTGCCAGCAGCTTACGGGGCTATGGCTACACCTTC.

V is TRBV27 and J is TRBJ1-5; tentatively, D is TRBD1 (5 bases). CDR3 size: 14 residues. V was clipped by 3 bases and J by 6 bases, with 12 bases between them. Germline CDR1 and CDR2: MNHEY and SMNVEV (reference sequence). The CDR3 reads CASSLAGWSQPQHF. The CDR3 DNA follows: TGTGCCAGCAGTTTGGCAGGGTGGAGTCAGCCCCAGCATTTT.

The genes are TRBV27 and TRBJ1-2; no clear D. V was cut by 7 bases and J by 0 bases, with 9 bases left in between. The length of the CDR3 is 13 residues. Looked up from germline, CDR1 is MNHEY and CDR2 is SMNVEV (reference sequence). CDR3 in amino acids: CASKGGSNYGYTF. In DNA form, the CDR3 reads TGTGCCAGCAAGGGCGGATCTAACTATGGCTACACCTTC.

The chain combines TRBV29-1 with TRBJ2-1; 7 bases align to TRBD2. V gave up 3 bases and J gave up 4 bases; unmatched junction bases: 12. The germline V gene has CDR1 SQVTM and CDR2 ANQGSEA. The CDR3 consists of 16 residues. The CDR3 coding sequence is TGCAGCGTTGATAGCCGCGGGAGAACCCAATACAATGAGCAGTTCTTC. It specifies CSVDSRGRTQYNEQFF.

The V gene is TRBV5-6, the J gene TRBJ1-5; D perhaps matches TRBD1 (5 bases). The CDR3 has 15 residues. Trimming took off 3 bases at V and 2 bases at J, with 12 bases between the two ends. The germline V gene encodes CDR1 SGHDT and CDR2 YYEEEE. In DNA form, the CDR3 reads TGTGCCAGCAGCTGGGGTACAGGTCGCAATCAGCCCCAGCATTTT. It specifies CASSWGTGRNQPQHF.

The V and J genes are TRBV7-2 and TRBJ2-7; 9 bases fit TRBD2. The CDR3 contains 15 residues. Trimming removed 0 bases from V and 5 bases from J; junction bases left unmatched: 5. Germline CDR1 SGHTA, CDR2 FQGNSA. The CDR3 DNA reads as TGTGCCAGCAGCTTAGCGGGGACTAGCTACCACGAGCAGTACTTC. Translated, it gives CASSLAGTSYHEQYF. Drawing the rest from reference TRBV7-2 and TRBJ2-7, the complete variable domain is GAGVSQSPSNKVTEKGKDVELRCDPISGHTALYWYRQSLGQGLEFLIYFQGNSAPDKSGLPSDRFSAERTGGSVSTLTIQRTQQEDSAVYLCASSLAGTSYHEQYFGPGTRLTVT.